The 2 T cell receptor beta chains below were found in one sample sequenced in a study of blood T cell repertoires in COVID-19. Clones were sequenced by immunoSEQ multiplex PCR, and TCRdb holds only the in-frame ones, with some missing. The repertoire holds 140,000 or so clones, with 84% as singletons. The specimen sequenced was peripheral blood. Receptors were obtained from a man aged 55-75 years with active or convalescent COVID-19.

The chain employs TRBV5-6 and TRBJ2-7; 10 bases are a match to TRBD1. V lost 3 bases and J lost 2; bases outside the gene matches: 8. CDR3 length equals 16 residues. CDR1 and CDR2 (germline): SGHDT, YYEEEE. The CDR3 region is CASSWGGQGTPYEQYV. As DNA, the CDR3 is TGTGCCAGCAGCTGGGGGGGACAGGGGACCCCCTACGAGCAGTACGTC.

The V call is TRBV3-1 (or the pseudogene TRBV3-2), the J call TRBJ1-2, with D maybe TRBD1 (5 bases). The CDR3 runs 13 residues. From germline, CDR1 is LGHDT and CDR2 YNNKEL (reference sequence). The germline V and J ends were trimmed by 0 bases and 8 bases, with 10 bases remaining between them. CDR3 sequence reads: CASSQERRGGYTF. CDR3 nucleotide sequence: TGTGCCAGCAGCCAAGAAAGGAGGGGAGGCTACACCTTC.